Below, one T cell receptor (beta chain) is given with its context. What it recognizes is unknown. This sample is part of a study of long-term antiretroviral therapy in people with HIV. Overall study: The earliest specimens came about a decade ahead of the 2015 immediate-ART recommendation.

Running of the v3.0 immunoSEQ assay took place at survey level. Profiling relied on immunoSEQ multiplex PCR, and the TCRdb table lists in-frame clones only, not all of them. The sample has approximately 16,000 clones, roughly 80% seen once. The study's findings and limits: Whichever time point was examined, clones expanded before ART dominated the repertoire. Transplant donor controls retained higher diversity, though diversity increased after ART.

V trimming: 1 base; J trimming: 5 bases; junction bases outside the gene matches: 3. The germline gives CDR1 LGHNA, CDR2 YSLEER. This CDR3 comprises 15 residues. Samples held roughly 0.95-11 million cryopreserved PBMC, and DNA extraction followed. Here the sequenced sample was unsorted PBMCs, taken about 1.3 years before starting antiretroviral therapy. This chain joins TRBV4-3 and TRBJ2-5; 11 positions match TRBD1. This receptor was identified in a man aged 25-40 years with HIV. As DNA, the CDR3 is TGCGCCAGCAGCCAAGGGACAGGGGGCTCGGAGACCCAGTACTTC. This gives the protein CASSQGTGGSETQYF.